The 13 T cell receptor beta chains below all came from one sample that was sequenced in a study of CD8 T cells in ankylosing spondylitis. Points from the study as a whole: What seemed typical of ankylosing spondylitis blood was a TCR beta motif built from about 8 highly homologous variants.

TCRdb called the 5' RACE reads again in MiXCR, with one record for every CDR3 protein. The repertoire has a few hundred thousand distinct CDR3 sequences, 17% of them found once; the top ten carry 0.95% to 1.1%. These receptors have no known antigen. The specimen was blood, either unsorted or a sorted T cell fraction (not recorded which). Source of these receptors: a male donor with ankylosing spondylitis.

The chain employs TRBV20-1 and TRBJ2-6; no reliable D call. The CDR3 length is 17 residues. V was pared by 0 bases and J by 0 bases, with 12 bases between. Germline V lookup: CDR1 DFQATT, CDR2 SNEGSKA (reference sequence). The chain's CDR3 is CSARDLGSRSGANVLTF. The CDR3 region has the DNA TGCAGTGCTAGAGATCTGGGCTCTCGCTCTGGGGCCAACGTCCTGACTTTC.

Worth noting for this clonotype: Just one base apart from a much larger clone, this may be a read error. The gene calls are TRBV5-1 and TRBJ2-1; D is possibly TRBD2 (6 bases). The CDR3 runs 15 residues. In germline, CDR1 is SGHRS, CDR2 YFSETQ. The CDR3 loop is CASSLTSSSFNEQFF. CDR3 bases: TGCGCCAGCAGCCTGACTAGTAGTTCCTTCAATGAGCAGTTCTTC.

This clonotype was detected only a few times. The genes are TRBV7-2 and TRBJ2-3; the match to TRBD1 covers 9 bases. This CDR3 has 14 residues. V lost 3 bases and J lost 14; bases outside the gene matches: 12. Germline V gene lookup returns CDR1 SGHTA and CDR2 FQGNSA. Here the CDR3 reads CASSFEGGTGNRYF. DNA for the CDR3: TGTGCCAGCAGCTTCGAGGGCGGGACAGGGAATAGGTATTTT.

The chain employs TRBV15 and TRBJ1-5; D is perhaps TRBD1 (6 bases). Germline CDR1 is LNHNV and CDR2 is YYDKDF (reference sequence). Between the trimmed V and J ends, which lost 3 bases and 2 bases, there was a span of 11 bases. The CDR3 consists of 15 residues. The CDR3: CATSSAGDRNQPQHF. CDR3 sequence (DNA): TGTGCCACCAGCAGTGCAGGGGACCGCAATCAGCCCCAGCATTTT.

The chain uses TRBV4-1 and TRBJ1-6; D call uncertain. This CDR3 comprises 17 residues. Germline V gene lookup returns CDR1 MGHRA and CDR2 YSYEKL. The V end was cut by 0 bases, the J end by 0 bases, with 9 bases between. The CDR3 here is CASSQDITISYNSPLHF. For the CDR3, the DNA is TGCGCCAGCAGCCAAGATATCACCATCTCCTATAATTCACCCCTCCACTTT.

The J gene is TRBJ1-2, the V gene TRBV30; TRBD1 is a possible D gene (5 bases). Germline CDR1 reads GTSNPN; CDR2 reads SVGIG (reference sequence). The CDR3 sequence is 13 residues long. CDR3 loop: CAREEGPSFGYTF. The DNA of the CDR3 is TGTGCTAGAGAGGAGGGACCCTCCTTTGGCTACACCTTC. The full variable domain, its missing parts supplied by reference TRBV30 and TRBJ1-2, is SQTIHQWPATLVQPVGSPLSLECTVEGTSNPNLYWYRQAAGRGLQLLFYSVGIGQISSEVPQNLSASRPQDRQFILSSKKLLLSDSGFYLCAREEGPSFGYTFGSGTRLTVV.

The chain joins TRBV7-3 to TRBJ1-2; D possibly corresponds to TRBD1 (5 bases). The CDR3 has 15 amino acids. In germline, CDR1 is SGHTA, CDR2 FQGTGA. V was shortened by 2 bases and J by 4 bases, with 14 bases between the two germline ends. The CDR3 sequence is CASSLSVGAGYGYTF. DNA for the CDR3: TGTGCCAGCAGCTTATCGGTCGGGGCGGGCTATGGCTACACCTTC.

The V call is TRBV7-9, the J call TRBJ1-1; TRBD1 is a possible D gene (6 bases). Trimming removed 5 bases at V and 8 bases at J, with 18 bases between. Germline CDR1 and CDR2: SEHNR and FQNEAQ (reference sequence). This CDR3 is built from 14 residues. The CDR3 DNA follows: TGTGCCAGCAGCCCAAAGGGGGGGAGGCCGGAAGCTTTCTTT. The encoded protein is CASSPKGGRPEAFF.

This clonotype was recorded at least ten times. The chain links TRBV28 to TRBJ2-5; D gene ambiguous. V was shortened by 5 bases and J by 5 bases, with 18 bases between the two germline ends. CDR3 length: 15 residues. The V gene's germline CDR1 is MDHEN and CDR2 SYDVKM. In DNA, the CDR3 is TGTGCCAGCAGTGAATCTCCCACGGGTGGCGAGACCCAGTACTTC. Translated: CASSESPTGGETQYF.

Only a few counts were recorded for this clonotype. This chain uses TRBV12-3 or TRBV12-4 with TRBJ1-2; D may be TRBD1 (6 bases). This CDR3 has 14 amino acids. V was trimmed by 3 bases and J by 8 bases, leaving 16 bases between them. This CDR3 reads CASSFGGQGPGYTF. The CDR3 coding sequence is TGTGCCAGCAGTTTTGGCGGTCAGGGGCCGGGCTACACCTTC.

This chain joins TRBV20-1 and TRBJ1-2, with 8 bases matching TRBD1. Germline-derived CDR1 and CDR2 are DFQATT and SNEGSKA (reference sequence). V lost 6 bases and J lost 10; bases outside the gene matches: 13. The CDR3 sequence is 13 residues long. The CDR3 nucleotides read TGCAGTGCCATCAGGACAGGGTTAGGTGACTACACCTTC. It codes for CSAIRTGLGDYTF.

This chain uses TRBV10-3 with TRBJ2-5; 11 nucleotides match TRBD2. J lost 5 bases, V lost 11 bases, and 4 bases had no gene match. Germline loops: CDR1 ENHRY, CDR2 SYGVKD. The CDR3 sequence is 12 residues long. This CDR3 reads CAVSGGAETQYF. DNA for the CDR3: TGTGCCGTTAGCGGGGGGGCCGAGACCCAGTACTTC.

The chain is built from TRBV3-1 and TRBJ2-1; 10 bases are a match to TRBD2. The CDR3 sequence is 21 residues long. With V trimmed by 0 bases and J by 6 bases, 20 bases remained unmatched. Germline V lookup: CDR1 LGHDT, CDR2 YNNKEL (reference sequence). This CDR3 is CASSQDLDVAGGWVSRNEQFF. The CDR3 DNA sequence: TGTGCCAGCAGCCAAGATCTTGATGTAGCGGGGGGCTGGGTGTCGCGCAATGAGCAGTTCTTC.